A selection of T cell receptor beta chains follows, all from one sample in a study of OX40 agonist ivuxolimab in advanced cancers. Produced via immunoSEQ multiplex PCR; TCRdb's table is partial and in-frame only. The profile covers around 20,000 clones, with roughly four fifths appearing a single time and 2.5% to 3.5% taken by the ten largest. This specimen consisted of CD4+ or CD8+ T cells sorted from blood, obtained in a trial of the OX40 agonist ivuxolimab. The receptor source for this set is an adult with an advanced solid tumor such as melanoma, head and neck, liver or kidney cancer. CDR3s include the opening cysteine and the closing phenylalanine or tryptophan. A D gene is named only where the DNA matches it firmly. Clone size is stated in some rows and not others, as once, few, many or a class when expanded.

CDR3 protein: CASRHPLALQGIGLTF
CDR3 DNA: TGTGCCAGCAGACATCCCTTGGCCCTACAGGGAATTGGGCTCACCTTC
D gene: .
J gene: TRBJ1-2
clone size: .
V gene: TRBV28
CDR3 length: 16

CDR3 protein: CASSFTGTGVDGYTF
CDR3 DNA: TGCGCCAGCAGCTTTACTGGGACAGGGGTGGATGGCTACACCTTC
D gene: TRBD1
J gene: TRBJ1-2
clone size: .
V gene: TRBV5-1
CDR3 length: 15

CDR3 protein: CASGRTDTQYF
CDR3 DNA: TGTGCCAGCGGACGCACAGATACGCAGTATTTT
D gene: .
J gene: TRBJ2-3
clone size: once
V gene: TRBV10-3
CDR3 length: 11

CDR3 protein: CASSPAAGGSDTQYF
CDR3 DNA: TGTGCCAGCAGCCCAGCGGCGGGAGGCTCAGATACGCAGTATTTT
D gene: TRBD2
J gene: TRBJ2-3
clone size: .
V gene: TRBV7-9
CDR3 length: 15

CDR3 protein: CSAGRYEQYF
CDR3 DNA: TGCAGTGCAGGCCGCTACGAGCAGTACTTC
D gene: .
J gene: TRBJ2-7
clone size: .
V gene: TRBV20-1
CDR3 length: 10

CDR3 protein: CASSMPTYGYTF
CDR3 DNA: TGTGCCAGCTCAATGCCAACCTATGGCTACACCTTC
D gene: .
J gene: TRBJ1-2
clone size: .
V gene: TRBV18
CDR3 length: 12

CDR3 protein: CASSPTGGKSRSEQFF
CDR3 DNA: TGTGCCAGCAGCCCGACAGGGGGTAAATCGCGGAGTGAGCAGTTCTTC
D gene: TRBD1
J gene: TRBJ2-1
clone size: .
V gene: TRBV5-4
CDR3 length: 16

CDR3 protein: CASSQEVSGSLGEQYF
CDR3 DNA: TGTGCCAGCAGCCAGGAGGTTAGCGGGAGTTTGGGGGAGCAGTACTTC
D gene: TRBD2
J gene: TRBJ2-7
clone size: once
V gene: TRBV5-4
CDR3 length: 16

CDR3 protein: CASSDRSGGYGYTF
CDR3 DNA: TGTGCCAGCAGTGATCGGTCAGGGGGGTATGGCTACACCTTC
D gene: TRBD1
J gene: TRBJ1-2
clone size: .
V gene: TRBV2
CDR3 length: 14

CDR3 protein: CALHREGGYTF
CDR3 DNA: TGCGCCCTCCACAGGGAGGGCGGCTACACCTTC
D gene: .
J gene: TRBJ1-2
clone size: .
V gene: TRBV10-2
CDR3 length: 11

CDR3 protein: CASSLYRAYQETQYF
CDR3 DNA: TGTGCCAGCTCACTCTACCGGGCATACCAAGAGACCCAGTACTTC
D gene: .
J gene: TRBJ2-5
clone size: .
V gene: TRBV18
CDR3 length: 15

CDR3 protein: CASSQPGQNYGYTF
CDR3 DNA: TGTGCCAGCAGTCAGCCGGGACAGAACTATGGCTACACCTTC
D gene: TRBD1
J gene: TRBJ1-2
clone size: .
V gene: TRBV6-6
CDR3 length: 14

CDR3 protein: CASSLFSGNEKLFF
CDR3 DNA: TGCGCCAGCAGCCTCTTCTCGGGTAATGAAAAACTGTTTTTT
D gene: .
J gene: TRBJ1-4
clone size: .
V gene: TRBV4-3
CDR3 length: 14

CDR3 protein: CASSPPTGGSEKLFF
CDR3 DNA: TGTGCCAGCAGTCCACCGACAGGGGGAAGTGAAAAACTGTTTTTT
D gene: TRBD1
J gene: TRBJ1-4
clone size: .
V gene: TRBV28
CDR3 length: 15

CDR3 protein: CASSDLLGTENEKLFF
CDR3 DNA: TGTGCCAGCAGTGATCTCCTGGGGACAGAGAATGAAAAACTGTTTTTT
D gene: TRBD1
J gene: TRBJ1-4
clone size: .
V gene: TRBV6-1
CDR3 length: 16

CDR3 protein: CASSRESGGGRFF
CDR3 DNA: TGCGCCAGCAGCAGAGAAAGTGGAGGCGGTCGGTTCTTC
D gene: .
J gene: TRBJ2-1
clone size: .
V gene: TRBV5-1
CDR3 length: 13

CDR3 protein: CASSLYFYNEQFF
CDR3 DNA: TGTGCCAGCAGTTTATATTTCTACAATGAGCAGTTCTTC
D gene: .
J gene: TRBJ2-1
clone size: .
V gene: TRBV27
CDR3 length: 13

CDR3 protein: CASSERGAVDEQFF
CDR3 DNA: TGTGCCAGCAGCGAGAGAGGGGCGGTAGATGAGCAGTTCTTC
D gene: .
J gene: TRBJ2-1
clone size: .
V gene: TRBV9
CDR3 length: 14

CDR3 protein: CASSVASWTGFAGELFF
CDR3 DNA: TGTGCCAGCAGCGTAGCCTCCTGGACAGGGTTCGCCGGGGAGCTGTTTTTT
D gene: TRBD1
J gene: TRBJ2-2
clone size: .
V gene: TRBV9
CDR3 length: 17

CDR3 protein: CSVLPLTNTEAFF
CDR3 DNA: TGCAGCGTTCTGCCTCTTACGAACACTGAAGCTTTCTTT
D gene: .
J gene: TRBJ1-1
clone size: .
V gene: TRBV29-1
CDR3 length: 13

CDR3 protein: CASSAYRGQGLAGESGELFF
CDR3 DNA: TGTGCCAGCAGCGCTTACAGGGGTCAAGGACTAGCGGGAGAAAGCGGGGAGCTGTTTTTT
D gene: TRBD2
J gene: TRBJ2-2
clone size: once
V gene: TRBV9
CDR3 length: 20

CDR3 protein: CASSTGAGGLEQFF
CDR3 DNA: TGTGCCAGTAGTACAGGGGCGGGGGGGCTGGAGCAGTTCTTC
D gene: TRBD2
J gene: TRBJ2-1
clone size: .
V gene: TRBV19
CDR3 length: 14

CDR3 protein: CASHRTGKGGIQYF
CDR3 DNA: TGTGCCAGCCATCGGACCGGTAAGGGGGGCATTCAGTACTTC
D gene: .
J gene: TRBJ2-4
clone size: .
V gene: TRBV13
CDR3 length: 14

CDR3 protein: CASSPTPWSHSTDTQYF
CDR3 DNA: TGTGCCAGCTCACCAACGCCATGGAGTCATAGCACAGATACGCAGTATTTT
D gene: .
J gene: TRBJ2-3
clone size: .
V gene: TRBV18
CDR3 length: 17

CDR3 protein: CASSLYGGTGNQPQHF
CDR3 DNA: TGTGCCAGCAGCTTGTACGGGGGTACTGGCAATCAGCCCCAGCATTTT
D gene: .
J gene: TRBJ1-5
clone size: .
V gene: TRBV5-6
CDR3 length: 16

CDR3 protein: CASSPDRVDQPQHF
CDR3 DNA: TGCGCCAGCAGCCCTGACAGGGTGGATCAGCCCCAGCATTTT
D gene: TRBD1
J gene: TRBJ1-5
clone size: .
V gene: TRBV5-1
CDR3 length: 14

CDR3 protein: CASRERGSPNYGYTF
CDR3 DNA: TGTGCCAGCAGAGAGAGGGGATCCCCTAACTATGGCTACACCTTC
D gene: .
J gene: TRBJ1-2
clone size: .
V gene: TRBV27
CDR3 length: 15

CDR3 protein: CASSYSPSATNEKLFF
CDR3 DNA: TGCGCCAGCAGCTATAGTCCAAGTGCAACTAATGAAAAACTGTTTTTT
D gene: .
J gene: TRBJ1-4
clone size: .
V gene: TRBV5-1
CDR3 length: 16

CDR3 protein: CASSLGSSASTDTQYF
CDR3 DNA: TGTGCCAGCAGCCTTGGTTCTAGCGCAAGCACAGATACGCAGTATTTT
D gene: .
J gene: TRBJ2-3
clone size: .
V gene: TRBV5-4
CDR3 length: 16

CDR3 protein: CASSIGAGGPRTQYF
CDR3 DNA: TGTGCCAGTAGTATAGGAGCGGGAGGGCCTCGGACCCAGTACTTC
D gene: TRBD2
J gene: TRBJ2-5
clone size: .
V gene: TRBV19
CDR3 length: 15

CDR3 protein: CSAWGGLAGGETQYF
CDR3 DNA: TGCAGCGCCTGGGGGGGACTAGCGGGAGGCGAGACCCAGTACTTC
D gene: TRBD2
J gene: TRBJ2-5
clone size: .
V gene: TRBV29-1
CDR3 length: 15

CDR3 protein: CASSPGTALAKNIQYF
CDR3 DNA: TGTGCCAGCAGCCCCGGGACAGCCCTAGCCAAAAACATTCAGTACTTC
D gene: TRBD1
J gene: TRBJ2-4
clone size: once
V gene: TRBV5-5
CDR3 length: 16

CDR3 protein: CASSVSGGDRADTQYF
CDR3 DNA: TGTGCCAGCAGCGTTAGCGGGGGGGATAGGGCAGATACGCAGTATTTT
D gene: TRBD2
J gene: TRBJ2-3
clone size: .
V gene: TRBV2
CDR3 length: 16

CDR3 protein: CASSFGQGWGYTF
CDR3 DNA: TGTGCCAGCAGTTTCGGACAGGGTTGGGGCTACACCTTC
D gene: TRBD1
J gene: TRBJ1-2
clone size: once
V gene: TRBV27
CDR3 length: 13

CDR3 protein: CASSLAGSDYEQYF
CDR3 DNA: TGTGCCAGCAGCTTGGCAGGCTCAGACTACGAGCAGTACTTC
D gene: .
J gene: TRBJ2-7
clone size: .
V gene: TRBV5-4
CDR3 length: 14

CDR3 protein: CASSQGAGLGTASGNTIYF
CDR3 DNA: TGCGCCAGCAGCCAAGGTGCAGGGCTTGGAACAGCCTCTGGAAACACCATATATTTT
D gene: .
J gene: TRBJ1-3
clone size: once
V gene: TRBV4-3
CDR3 length: 19

CDR3 protein: CARGLAGEETQYF
CDR3 DNA: TGTGCCAGAGGACTAGCGGGAGAAGAGACCCAGTACTTC
D gene: TRBD2
J gene: TRBJ2-5
clone size: .
V gene: TRBV6-4
CDR3 length: 13

CDR3 protein: CASRKTGTGELFF
CDR3 DNA: TGCGCCAGCAGAAAAACCGGGACCGGGGAGCTGTTTTTT
D gene: .
J gene: TRBJ2-2
clone size: .
V gene: TRBV10-1
CDR3 length: 13

CDR3 protein: CASSSTGTSGANVLTF
CDR3 DNA: TGTGCCAGCAGCTCAACAGGCACATCTGGGGCCAACGTCCTGACTTTC
D gene: .
J gene: TRBJ2-6
clone size: .
V gene: TRBV5-6
CDR3 length: 16

CDR3 protein: CASSQAGTGSRANVLTF
CDR3 DNA: TGCGCCAGCAGCCAAGCCGGGACAGGTTCCCGGGCCAACGTCCTGACTTTC
D gene: TRBD1
J gene: TRBJ2-6
clone size: once
V gene: TRBV5-1
CDR3 length: 17

CDR3 protein: CASSAGQGVEKLFF
CDR3 DNA: TGTGCCAGCAGTGCTGGACAGGGTGTTGAAAAACTGTTTTTT
D gene: TRBD1
J gene: TRBJ1-4
clone size: .
V gene: TRBV2
CDR3 length: 14

CDR3 protein: CASSEALWGPNTGELFF
CDR3 DNA: TGTGCCAGCAGTGAAGCGCTTTGGGGGCCTAACACCGGGGAGCTGTTTTTT
D gene: .
J gene: TRBJ2-2
clone size: .
V gene: TRBV2
CDR3 length: 17

CDR3 protein: CASSQDGGRVESGGYTF
CDR3 DNA: TGTGCCAGCAGCCAAGATGGGGGCAGGGTGGAGTCGGGTGGCTACACCTTC
D gene: .
J gene: TRBJ1-2
clone size: .
V gene: TRBV4-2
CDR3 length: 17

CDR3 protein: CASRSGTGGHEQYF
CDR3 DNA: TGTGCCAGCAGGAGCGGGACAGGGGGCCACGAGCAGTACTTC
D gene: TRBD1
J gene: TRBJ2-7
clone size: .
V gene: TRBV11-2
CDR3 length: 14

CDR3 protein: CASSPPLREGTDTQYF
CDR3 DNA: TGTGCCAGCAGCCCACCCCTGCGGGAGGGCACAGATACGCAGTATTTT
D gene: TRBD2
J gene: TRBJ2-3
clone size: .
V gene: TRBV7-8
CDR3 length: 16

CDR3 protein: CASSLGQFGTQYF
CDR3 DNA: TGTGCCAGCAGTTTGGGGCAGTTCGGGACCCAGTACTTC
D gene: .
J gene: TRBJ2-5
clone size: .
V gene: TRBV28
CDR3 length: 13

CDR3 protein: CASSLQADTEAFF
CDR3 DNA: TGTGCCAGCAGCTTACAGGCGGACACTGAAGCTTTCTTT
D gene: .
J gene: TRBJ1-1
clone size: .
V gene: TRBV7-8
CDR3 length: 13

CDR3 protein: CASSLLEGGANVLTF
CDR3 DNA: TGTGCCAGCAGCTTGCTAGAGGGGGGGGCCAACGTCCTGACTTTC
D gene: .
J gene: TRBJ2-6
clone size: .
V gene: TRBV5-4
CDR3 length: 15

CDR3 protein: CAISVAPWQRQGSNYGYTF
CDR3 DNA: TGTGCCATCAGTGTGGCCCCTTGGCAGAGGCAGGGCTCTAACTATGGCTACACCTTC
D gene: .
J gene: TRBJ1-2
clone size: .
V gene: TRBV10-3
CDR3 length: 19

CDR3 protein: CASSLRGRDNQPQHF
CDR3 DNA: TGTGCCAGCAGCCTCAGGGGGCGAGACAATCAGCCCCAGCATTTT
D gene: TRBD1
J gene: TRBJ1-5
clone size: once
V gene: TRBV2
CDR3 length: 15

CDR3 protein: CASSLDGKLTGELFF
CDR3 DNA: TGCGCCAGCAGCTTGGACGGGAAGTTAACCGGGGAGCTGTTTTTT
D gene: .
J gene: TRBJ2-2
clone size: .
V gene: TRBV5-1
CDR3 length: 15

CDR3 protein: CASSMVANQPQHF
CDR3 DNA: TGTGCCAGTAGTATGGTGGCGAATCAGCCCCAGCATTTT
D gene: .
J gene: TRBJ1-5
clone size: .
V gene: TRBV19
CDR3 length: 13

CDR3 protein: CASSPGTQETQYF
CDR3 DNA: TGCGCCAGCAGTCCGGGTACCCAAGAGACCCAGTACTTC
D gene: .
J gene: TRBJ2-5
clone size: .
V gene: TRBV10-1
CDR3 length: 13